This T cell receptor (beta chain) appears in the sequencing data of a study of ipilimumab plus nivolumab after autologous stem cell transplantation. This CDR3 spans 17 amino acids. Germline V gene sequence: CDR1 SGHRS, CDR2 YFSETQ. Unmatched junction bases numbered 7, after V lost 0 bases and J lost 4 bases. The table came from immunoSEQ multiplex PCR; TCRdb's copy has only in-frame clones and leaves some out. The data show fewer than 85,000 clones, with 83% seen just once and roughly 2% held by the top ten. V is TRBV5-1 and J is TRBJ2-3, with 11 bases aligning to TRBD2. The TCR comes from a male donor with diffuse large B-cell lymphoma. The specimen comprised PBMCs, sampled in a trial of ipilimumab plus nivolumab as post-transplant consolidation. The CDR3 DNA sequence: TGCGCCAGCAGCTTGGGAGGAGGACTAGCGGGCCCAGATACGCAGTATTTT. This gives the protein CASSLGGGLAGPDTQYF. Drawing the rest from reference TRBV5-1 and TRBJ2-3, the complete variable domain is KAGVTQTPRYLIKTRGQQVTLSCSPISGHRSVSWYQQTPGQGLQFLFEYFSETQRNKGNFPGRFSGRQFSNSRSEMNVSTLELGDSALYLCASSLGGGLAGPDTQYFGPGTRLTVL.